This T cell receptor beta chain was observed in a study of blood T cell repertoires in COVID-19. Study-level information: Sites across the United States, Italy and Spain contributed samples from acute and convalescent COVID-19. Nucleic acid was either cDNA or gDNA, and it came from T cells, B-cell-depleted T cells, or PBMCs.

The CDR3 consists of 13 residues. Trimming took off 6 bases at V and 3 bases at J, with 12 bases between the two ends. CDR1 and CDR2 (germline): MNHEY, SVGEGT. In the authors' workflow: Scientists estimated how many nucleated cells there were by amplifying reference gene primers. The assay was immunoSEQ multiplex PCR, and TCRdb's table has in-frame clones only and misses some. The DNA was the basis for D and trimming; V, J and clone size are from that table. Among approximately 150,000 clones listed, around 87% were seen once. The receptor's source is a man aged 45-65 years who had recovered from COVID-19. The chain has TRBV6-2 or TRBV6-3 and TRBJ2-7, with D perhaps TRBD1 (6 bases). Sequenced material: peripheral blood. CDR3 DNA sequence: TGTGCCAGCAGCTGGACAGCTGGCTACGAGCAGTACTTC. Protein sequence: CASSWTAGYEQYF.